One sample yielded the 3 T cell receptor beta chains listed below, sequenced in a study of T-cell memory formation after mild COVID-19. Each CDR3 protein gets one entry after TCRdb re-called the 5' RACE reads with MiXCR. The sample carries hundreds of thousands of distinct CDR3 sequences, about 17% recorded once. Sequenced material: PBMCs or a T cell subset sorted from them (not recorded which). The receptors here all came from a man between 18 and 29 years old who had mild COVID-19 (a few samples of this study predate the infection). Cell type and time point are not known.

The V call is TRBV20-1, the J call TRBJ1-6, with 7 bases matching TRBD1. Germline V CDR1 and CDR2: DFQATT, SNEGSKA (reference sequence). Trimming took 5 bases from V and 3 from J; bases not matched to a gene: 7. The CDR3 is made up of 15 amino acids. CDR3 DNA: TGCAGTGCTCAAAAAACAGGGGACTATAATTCACCCCTCCACTTT. Protein sequence: CSAQKTGDYNSPLHF.

The V and J genes are TRBV14 and TRBJ2-5, with unresolved D. This CDR3 contains 14 residues. The germline V gene encodes CDR1 SGHDN and CDR2 FVKESK. Trimming pared 0 bases from V and 7 bases from J, leaving 12 bases between. The CDR3, as DNA: TGTGCCAGCAGCCAAGAGAATCAGTGGGGGACCCAGTACTTC. Translating it yields CASSQENQWGTQYF.

This clonotype came up a few times. J is TRBJ2-7 and V is TRBV10-3, with D uncertain. The CDR3 has 15 residues. Trimming took off 5 bases at V and 0 bases at J, with 14 bases between the two ends. Looked up from germline, CDR1 is ENHRY and CDR2 is SYGVKD. The CDR3, as DNA: TGTGCCATCAGTCGTCGTGGGGTGCACTCCTACGAGCAGTACTTC. It specifies CAISRRGVHSYEQYF.